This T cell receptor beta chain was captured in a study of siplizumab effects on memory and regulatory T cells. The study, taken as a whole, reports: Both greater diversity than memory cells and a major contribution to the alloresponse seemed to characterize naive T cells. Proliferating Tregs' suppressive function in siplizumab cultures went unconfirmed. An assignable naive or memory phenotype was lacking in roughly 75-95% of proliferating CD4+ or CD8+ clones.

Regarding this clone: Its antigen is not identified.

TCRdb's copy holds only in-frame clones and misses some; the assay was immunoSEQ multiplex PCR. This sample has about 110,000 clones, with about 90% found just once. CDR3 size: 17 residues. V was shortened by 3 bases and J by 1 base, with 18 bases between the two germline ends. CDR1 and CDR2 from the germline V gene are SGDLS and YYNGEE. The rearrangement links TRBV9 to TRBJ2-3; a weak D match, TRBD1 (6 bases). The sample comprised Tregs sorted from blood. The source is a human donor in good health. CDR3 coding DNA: TGTGCCAGCAGCGCCCCCCGGACAGAAAGAGGCACAGATACGCAGTATTTT. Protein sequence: CASSAPRTERGTDTQYF.